This TCR beta chain was observed in a study of cytotoxic CD8 clonotypes in ibrutinib-treated CLL. Study background: The study recorded mean values of about 260,000 productive templates and under 100,000 productive rearrangements per sample. General study points: The public clonotypes identified were infrequent and showed contraction or stability on treatment.

The intended depth for sequencing was 1 in 200,000 to 1 in 1 million T cells. Using immunoSEQ multiplex PCR, the repertoire was profiled, and TCRdb retains in-frame clones only, with some absent. The sample records roughly 250,000 clones, about three quarters being singletons. The CDR3 extends over 15 amino acids. Germline CDR1 reads SGDLS; CDR2 reads YYNGEE. The V segment lost 4 bases and the J segment 9 bases; nucleotides outside the gene matches: 13. Ten or more counts support this clone. Its cognate antigen is unknown. The sample in question was PBMCs, obtained after 24 months of ibrutinib treatment. This rearrangement joins TRBV9 to TRBJ2-1, with TRBD1 matching over 7 bases. This clonotype was sampled from a human donor with chronic lymphocytic leukemia. The CDR3 DNA reads as TGTGCCAGCAGCCCTCTGGCAGGGGGTTCGGTTGAGCAGTTCTTC. This gives the protein CASSPLAGGSVEQFF. The complete variable domain, with remaining parts taken from reference TRBV9 and TRBJ2-1, reads DSGVTQTPKHLITATGQRVTLRCSPRSGDLSVYWYQQSLDQGLQFLIQYYNGEERAKGNILERFSAQQFPDLHSELNLSSLELGDSALYFCASSPLAGGSVEQFFGPGTRLTVL.